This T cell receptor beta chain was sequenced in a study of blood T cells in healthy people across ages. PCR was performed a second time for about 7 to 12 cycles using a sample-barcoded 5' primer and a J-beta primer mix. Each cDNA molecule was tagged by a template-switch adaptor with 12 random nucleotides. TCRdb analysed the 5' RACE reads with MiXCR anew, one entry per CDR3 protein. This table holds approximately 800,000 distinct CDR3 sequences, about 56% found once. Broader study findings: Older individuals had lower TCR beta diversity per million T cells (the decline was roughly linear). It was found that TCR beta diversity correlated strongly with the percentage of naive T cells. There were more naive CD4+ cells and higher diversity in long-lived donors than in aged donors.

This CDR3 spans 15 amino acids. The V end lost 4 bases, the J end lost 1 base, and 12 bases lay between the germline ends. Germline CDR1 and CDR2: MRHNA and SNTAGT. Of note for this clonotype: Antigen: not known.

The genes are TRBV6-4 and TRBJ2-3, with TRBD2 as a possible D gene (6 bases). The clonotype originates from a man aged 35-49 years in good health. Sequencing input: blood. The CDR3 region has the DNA TGTGCCAGCAGTGGTCTGGCTAGCGGCACAGATACGCAGTATTTT. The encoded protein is CASSGLASGTDTQYF.